Listed below are T cell receptor beta chains from one sample, sequenced in a study of beta chain features in type 1 diabetes. Only in-frame clones appear in the TCRdb table, and some are missing; sequencing was by immunoSEQ multiplex PCR. This table has about 400,000 clones, roughly 12% appearing once. The sequenced sample consisted of naive CD4+ T cells from blood. The origin of the receptors is a man younger than 30 in good health. The CDR3 runs from the conserved cysteine through the conserved F or W. Fields, in order: D gene, V gene, clone size, J gene, CDR3 protein, CDR3 DNA. A D gene is named only where the DNA matches it firmly. Not every row has a clone size; where given, it reads once, few, many or a size class.

>NA|TRBV7-3|few|TRBJ2-7
CASSFLYEQYF
TGTGCCAGCAGCTTCCTCTACGAGCAGTACTTC
>TRBD1|TRBV27|few|TRBJ2-7
CASRGTGRYEQYF
TGTGCCAGCAGAGGGACAGGGAGGTACGAGCAGTACTTC
>TRBD2|TRBV4-2|NA|TRBJ2-1
CASSKTSGRANEQFF
TGTGCCAGCAGTAAGACTAGCGGGAGAGCGAATGAGCAGTTCTTC
>NA|TRBV25-1|few|TRBJ1-6
CASSEGATYNSPLHF
TGTGCCAGCAGTGAGGGGGCAACCTATAATTCACCCCTCCACTTT
>NA|TRBV6-5|NA|TRBJ1-1
CASSYSHRVGTEAFF
TGTGCCAGCAGTTACTCGCACAGGGTGGGCACTGAAGCTTTCTTT
>NA|TRBV30|NA|TRBJ2-2
CAWNRLPSDRELFF
TGTGCCTGGAATCGGCTACCGAGCGACCGGGAGCTGTTTTTT
>NA|TRBV28|few|TRBJ2-1
CASSPLKKQFF
TGTGCCAGCAGTCCCTTAAAAAAGCAGTTCTTC
>NA|TRBV28|NA|TRBJ2-3
CASSPRVGLAGPSTDTQYF
TGTGCCAGCAGTCCCCGGGTCGGGTTGGCGGGACCTAGCACAGATACGCAGTATTTT
>NA|TRBV7-2|NA|TRBJ2-1
CASSLARQPYNEQFF
TGTGCCAGCAGCTTAGCGAGACAGCCTTACAATGAGCAGTTCTTC
>TRBD2|TRBV7-2|few|TRBJ2-1
CASSLGGRVNEQFF
TGTGCCAGCAGCTTAGGTGGGAGGGTCAATGAGCAGTTCTTC
>TRBD2|TRBV5-1|NA|TRBJ2-3
CASSLRLAENTDTQYF
TGCGCCAGCAGCTTGCGACTAGCGGAAAACACAGATACGCAGTATTTT
>NA|TRBV6-5|NA|TRBJ2-3
CASSYSPGRGTDTQYF
TGTGCCAGCAGTTACTCCCCTGGCAGGGGCACAGATACGCAGTATTTT
>TRBD2|TRBV9|few|TRBJ2-1
CASSLAGAYNEQFF
TGTGCCAGCAGCCTAGCGGGAGCCTACAATGAGCAGTTCTTC
>TRBD2|TRBV5-1|NA|TRBJ2-1
CASSAGGGNEQFF
TGCGCCAGCAGCGCGGGGGGGGGAAATGAGCAGTTCTTC
>NA|TRBV7-9|NA|TRBJ1-2
CASSPRQRNYGYTF
TGTGCCAGCAGCCCCAGACAGAGGAACTATGGCTACACCTTC
>TRBD1|TRBV27|few|TRBJ1-1
CASSLLGTGRTEAFF
TGTGCCAGCAGTTTATTAGGGACAGGGAGGACTGAAGCTTTCTTT
>TRBD1|TRBV30|few|TRBJ1-2
CAWSADRGQDGYTF
TGTGCCTGGAGTGCGGACAGGGGGCAGGATGGCTACACCTTC
>NA|TRBV18|few|TRBJ2-7
CASSPGSSYEQYF
TGTGCCAGCTCACCAGGCAGCTCCTACGAGCAGTACTTC
>TRBD2|TRBV4-3|few|TRBJ2-5
CASSRETSGSFSSETQYF
TGCGCCAGCAGCCGAGAGACTAGCGGGAGCTTTAGTTCAGAGACCCAGTACTTC
>TRBD1|TRBV30|few|TRBJ1-1
CAWIGGSTEAFF
TGTGCCTGGATAGGGGGCTCCACTGAAGCTTTCTTT